The present entry profiles one TCR beta chain with its context. This specimen comes from a study of multiple sclerosis patients with progressive multifocal leukoencephalopathy. Time point defined: before natalizumab initiation. Generated by immunoSEQ multiplex PCR, the TCRdb table keeps only in-frame clones and is missing some. The data contain tens of thousands of clones, approximately 91% of them singletons. Germline trimming cut 11 bases from V and 1 base from J; bases unmatched to any gene: 5. CDR3 length: 13 residues. Germline values: CDR1 MNHEY, CDR2 SVGAGI. Sequenced material: PBMCs. This sequence originates from a human donor with multiple sclerosis. This rearrangement joins TRBV6-5 to TRBJ2-1, with 7 bases aligning to TRBD2. The CDR3 reads CAVASGSYNEQFF. CDR3 DNA sequence: TGTGCCGTTGCTAGCGGTTCCTACAATGAGCAGTTCTTC.